Sequencing of this T cell receptor beta chain was carried out in a study of T cell responses to AZD1222 COVID-19 vaccine. The V gene end was trimmed by 0 bases and the J gene end by 7 bases; junction bases not matched to a gene: 8. The V gene's germline CDR1 is GTSNPN and CDR2 SVGIG (reference sequence). The CDR3 is 15 residues long. TCRdb keeps only in-frame clones here, not all; method: immunoSEQ multiplex PCR. There are more than 150,000 clones in the sample; approximately 90% occur only once, and approximately 4.7% lies in the top ten. This receptor was identified in an adult in good health. Sequencing was performed on peripheral blood, taken on day 0 of AZD1222 vaccination. This sequence joins TRBV30 and TRBJ1-3; 8 bases are shared with TRBD1. The chain's CDR3 is CAWSVPGQVWNTIYF. The CDR3 nucleotides are TGTGCCTGGAGTGTACCGGGACAGGTCTGGAACACCATATATTTT. Looking up the rest from reference TRBV30 and TRBJ1-3 gives the full variable domain: SQTIHQWPATLVQPVGSPLSLECTVEGTSNPNLYWYRQAAGRGLQLLFYSVGIGQISSEVPQNLSASRPQDRQFILSSKKLLLSDSGFYLCAWSVPGQVWNTIYFGEGSWLTVV.